This T cell receptor beta chain was documented in a study of blood T cell repertoires in COVID-19. Study-level background: COVID-19 samples collected from the United States, Italy and Spain covered acute and convalescent phases. Sample material is recorded as cDNA or gDNA derived from T cells, B-cell-depleted T cells, or PBMCs.

The CDR3 runs to 13 residues. In the source study's methods: Amplification of reference gene primers provided the estimated nucleated cell counts. Sequencing used immunoSEQ multiplex PCR; TCRdb keeps in-frame clones, though not all of them. V and J calls and clone size are as listed in that table; D and trimming were resolved from the DNA. The table records 310,000 or so clones, approximately 88% of them present only once. Sequenced input: peripheral blood. V is TRBV21-1 and J is TRBJ1-4; the tabulated D call, TRBD1, remains unverified against the DNA. TRBV21-1 is assigned pseudogene status. This TCR was sampled from a woman aged 50 to 60 with active or convalescent COVID-19. The CDR3 spells CAPKGDINEKLFF. CDR3 bases: TGTGCCCCTAAAGGGGACATAAATGAAAAACTGTTTTTT.